These 21 T cell receptor beta chains share one sample of origin, sequenced in a study of STAT5B mutations in CD4+ large granular lymphocyte leukemia. Assay used: immunoSEQ multiplex PCR; TCRdb lists only in-frame clones, some missing. The sample lists 30,000 to 40,000 clones, approximately 69% occurring once. The sequencing sample was made of CD4+ T cells from blood buffy coats. All receptors derive from a human donor in good health.

V is TRBV2 and J is TRBJ1-5, with 8 positions matching TRBD1. The CDR3 sequence is 11 residues long. Trimming took 6 bases from V and 9 from J; bases not matched to a gene: 1. Looked up from germline, CDR1 is SNHLY and CDR2 is FYNNEI. This CDR3 is CASRTGGPQHF. The CDR3 DNA is TGTGCCAGCAGAACAGGGGGGCCCCAGCATTTT.

The V gene is TRBV5-4, the J gene TRBJ2-5; D may match TRBD1 or TRBD2 (6 bases each). Germline V CDR1 and CDR2: SGHNT, YYREEE (reference sequence). The CDR3 totals 15 residues. V lost 0 bases, J lost 0 bases, and 9 bases lay in between. This chain's CDR3 is CASSLAGAYQETQYF. The CDR3 coding sequence is TGTGCCAGCAGCTTGGCGGGGGCGTACCAAGAGACCCAGTACTTC. Full variable domain (remainder filled in from reference TRBV5-4 and TRBJ2-5): ETGVTQSPTHLIKTRGQQVTLRCSSQSGHNTVSWYQQALGQGPQFIFQYYREEENGRGNFPPRFSGLQFPNYSSELNVNALELDDSALYLCASSLAGAYQETQYFGPGTRLLVL.

This clone was detected a few times. This rearrangement joins TRBV7-9 to TRBJ1-4; D is ambiguous. Germline V gene sequence: CDR1 SEHNR, CDR2 FQNEAQ (reference sequence). The V end lost 6 bases, the J end lost 4 bases, and 15 bases lay between the germline ends. This CDR3 contains 15 residues. The CDR3 DNA reads TGTGCCAGCAGTCCCCTGGCGGTACTTAATGAAAAACTGTTTTTT. Its protein is CASSPLAVLNEKLFF. The variable domain in full, with the rest retrieved from reference TRBV7-9 and TRBJ1-4, is DTGVSQNPRHKITKRGQNVTFRCDPISEHNRLYWYRQTLGQGPEFLTYFQNEAQLEKSRLLSDRFSAERPKGSFSTLEIQRTEQGDSAMYLCASSPLAVLNEKLFFGSGTQLSVL.

The J gene is TRBJ1-6, the V gene TRBV9; tentatively, D is TRBD1 (5 bases). Trimming removed 3 bases at V and 5 bases at J, with 9 bases between. CDR1 is SGDLS and CDR2 is YYNGEE in the germline V gene. This CDR3 has 14 amino acids. In DNA, the CDR3 is TGTGCCAGCAGCGGGGACCTGGATAATTCACCCCTCCACTTT. Protein product: CASSGDLDNSPLHF.

This chain connects TRBV4-3 to TRBJ2-3, with D possibly being TRBD1 (6 bases). Germline values: CDR1 LGHNA, CDR2 YSLEER. Trimming cost V 4 bases and J 0 bases, with 11 bases left between them. CDR3 length equals 15 residues. CDR3 protein: CASSRGQFSTDTQYF. CDR3 sequence (DNA): TGCGCCAGCAGCCGCGGACAGTTTAGCACAGATACGCAGTATTTT.

The chain links TRBV5-5 to TRBJ2-1; D is possibly TRBD1 or TRBD2 (5 bases each). Germline values: CDR1 SGHKS, CDR2 YYEKEE (reference sequence). The CDR3 has 16 amino acids. Trimming took off 0 bases at V and 4 bases at J, with 14 bases between the two ends. DNA of the CDR3: TGTGCCAGCAGCTTGGGTGAGGGGATCGGGTACAATGAGCAGTTCTTC. This translates into CASSLGEGIGYNEQFF.

The chain combines TRBV7-9 with TRBJ1-5, with 10 positions matching TRBD1. The CDR3 sequence is 15 residues long. Trimming took 5 bases from V and 4 from J; bases not matched to a gene: 5. Per germline, CDR1 SEHNR and CDR2 FQNEAQ (reference sequence). In nucleotides, the CDR3 is TGTGCCAGCAGCCCGACAGGGGGCATGAATCAGCCCCAGCATTTT. This sequence encodes CASSPTGGMNQPQHF.

This clone was detected once. The chain is built from TRBV7-2 and TRBJ1-1; no firm D call. V was clipped by 3 bases and J by 6 bases, with 14 bases between them. CDR1 is SGHTA and CDR2 is FQGNSA in the germline V gene. CDR3 length: 14 amino acids. In DNA, the CDR3 is TGTGCCAGCAGCTTCCTCAACTCAGGCTCTGAAGCTTTCTTT. Translation: CASSFLNSGSEAFF.

Concerning this clone itself: Relative to the germline gene, one junction end is altered; a read error may explain this. The rearrangement uses TRBV6-1 and TRBJ1-4; TRBD1 might be the D (6 bases). CDR3 length: 13 amino acids. Per germline, CDR1 MNHNS and CDR2 SASEGT. CDR3 region: CASSVRGLKGPLF. The CDR3 coding sequence is TGTGCCAGCAGTGTCAGGGGCCTCAAAGGTCCCCTTTTT.

The rearrangement joins TRBV4-1 to TRBJ1-5; D possibly corresponds to TRBD1 (5 bases). CDR3 length: 15 residues. V lost 2 bases to trimming and J lost 3 bases, with 11 bases between them. The germline V gene encodes CDR1 MGHRA and CDR2 YSYEKL. CDR3 amino acids: CASSQRGAVNQPQHF. The CDR3 region has the DNA TGCGCCAGCAGCCAACGAGGGGCGGTCAATCAGCCCCAGCATTTT.

The chain joins TRBV13 to TRBJ2-7; TRBD2 matches at 8 bases. V was pared by 4 bases and J by 6 bases, with 8 bases of the junction left unmatched. This CDR3 contains 14 residues. Germline CDR1 is PRHDT and CDR2 is FYEKMQ (reference sequence). Here the CDR3 reads CASSSRGGSSEQYF. The CDR3 coding sequence is TGTGCCAGCAGCTCTCGGGGGGGGTCCAGCGAGCAGTACTTC.

This sequence joins TRBV6-5 and TRBJ2-5; D possibly corresponds to TRBD2 (7 bases). The ends were cut back, 1 base at V and 9 bases at J, with 18 bases in the middle. The V gene's germline CDR1 is MNHEY and CDR2 SVGAGI. This CDR3 spans 15 amino acids. The CDR3 reads CASSYLGADRGAQYF. For the CDR3, the DNA is TGTGCCAGCAGTTACTTGGGGGCGGATCGGGGGGCCCAGTACTTC.

The V and J genes are TRBV5-1 and TRBJ2-7, with 9 bases aligning to TRBD1. V was pared by 0 bases and J by 1 base, with 2 bases of the junction left unmatched. The CDR3 extends over 15 amino acids. Germline V CDR1 and CDR2: SGHRS, YFSETQ. The DNA for the CDR3 is TGCGCCAGCAGCTTGGCAGGACAGGGGTCCTACGAGCAGTACTTC. Translated, it gives CASSLAGQGSYEQYF.

This rearrangement joins TRBV25-1 to TRBJ1-3, with D maybe TRBD1 (5 bases). Germline loops: CDR1 MGHDK, CDR2 SYGVNS. This CDR3 is built from 15 residues. Trimming shortened V by 8 bases and J by 0 bases, and 14 bases separated the two germline ends. CDR3: CASGDPTVSGNTIYF. Written as DNA, the CDR3 is TGTGCCAGCGGGGATCCGACAGTCTCTGGAAACACCATATATTTT.

This clone was detected a few times. The chain combines TRBV28 with TRBJ1-5, with 9 nucleotides matching TRBD1. The junction had 1 base not matched to a gene; V was cut back by 1 base and J by 9 bases. The CDR3 runs 13 residues. Looked up from germline, CDR1 is MDHEN and CDR2 is SYDVKM. The CDR3 loop reads CASSLLTGGPQHF. The CDR3 DNA reads TGTGCCAGCAGTTTATTGACAGGGGGGCCCCAGCATTTT.

V gene TRBV7-2 combines with J gene TRBJ1-2, with TRBD1 matching over 10 bases. J gave up 4 bases and V 9 bases, and 8 bases lay outside the gene matches. Germline loops: CDR1 SGHTA, CDR2 FQGNSA. This CDR3 is built from 14 residues. The CDR3 nucleotides read TGTGCCAGTCGGACAGGGGGATCCTCCTATGGCTACACCTTC. Protein product: CASRTGGSSYGYTF.

The gene calls are TRBV5-1 and TRBJ2-1, with D maybe TRBD1 (6 bases). Germline V CDR1 and CDR2: SGHRS, YFSETQ. There are 14 residues in the CDR3. The V end was cut by 4 bases, the J end by 5 bases, with 13 bases between. The DNA of the CDR3 is TGCGCCAGCAGCCCAGACAGGCCTGACAATGAGCAGTTCTTC. Translated: CASSPDRPDNEQFF.

This clone was observed a handful of times. The chain uses TRBV2 and TRBJ1-2; a possible D gene is TRBD1 (6 bases). The CDR3 spans 13 residues. The germline V gene encodes CDR1 SNHLY and CDR2 FYNNEI. Between the trimmed V and J ends, which lost 6 bases and 4 bases, there was a span of 12 bases. The CDR3 loop is CASRSGQLYGYTF. The CDR3 coding sequence is TGTGCCAGCAGGTCCGGACAGCTCTATGGCTACACCTTC.

The V and J genes are TRBV6-5 and TRBJ2-7, with a weak D call TRBD1 (5 bases). The CDR3 has 13 amino acids. V was cut by 2 bases and J by 6 bases, with 11 bases left in between. The germline V gene has CDR1 MNHEY and CDR2 SVGAGI. CDR3 residues: CASSYAQVREQYF. The DNA of the CDR3 is TGTGCCAGCAGTTACGCACAGGTCCGCGAGCAGTACTTC.

The chain is built from TRBV7-2 and TRBJ1-2; no clear D gene. The germline CDR1 and CDR2 sequences are SGHTA and FQGNSA. Trimming took 3 bases from V and 4 from J, leaving 9 bases between them. The CDR3 length is 13 residues. The CDR3 spells CASSLIRTYGYTF. The DNA of the CDR3 is TGTGCCAGCAGCTTGATTCGAACCTATGGCTACACCTTC.

As regards this clone: One junction end does not reproduce the germline sequence, and a read error may be involved. The chain has TRBV30 and TRBJ2-1; weak D call: TRBD1 (5 bases). The CDR3 is 11 residues long. Germline lookup yields CDR1 GTSNPN and CDR2 SVGIG (reference sequence). CDR3 sequence reads: CAWSVRQGRVF. In DNA, the CDR3 is TGTGCCTGGAGTGTTAGGCAGGGTAGGGTCTTC.